The rows below give T cell receptor beta chains drawn from one sample of a study of T cells in Graves' hyperthyroidism and ophthalmopathy. Each CDR3 protein is one row after TCRdb ran MiXCR on the multiplex PCR reads. The sample carries about 700,000 distinct CDR3 sequences, roughly 15% recorded once. Sequenced input: blood. The receptors come from a young woman with Graves' hyperthyroidism. CDR3s include the opening cysteine and the closing phenylalanine or tryptophan. D genes are given only for firm matches. For some rows the clone size is stated as once, few or many, or as a class when expanded; others skip it.

>many|TRBJ2-5|TRBV4-3|TRBD1|13
CASSQDRGETQYF
TGTGCCAGCTCGCAGGACAGGGGAGAGACCCAGTACTTC
>many|TRBJ2-3|TRBV7-8|NA|16
CASSPRDKGGSDTQYF
TGTGCCAGCAGCCCCAGAGACAAGGGAGGTTCAGATACGCAGTATTTT
>NA|TRBJ2-3|TRBV6-1|TRBD2|18
CASSEDPRLAGDTDTQYF
TGTGCCAGCAGTGAAGACCCACGCCTAGCGGGAGACACAGATACGCAGTATTTT
>NA|TRBJ2-7|TRBV18|TRBD1|18
CASSPSLIWTGDSYEQYF
TGTGCCAGCTCACCAAGTTTAATATGGACAGGGGACTCCTACGAGCAGTACTTC
>many|TRBJ2-1|TRBV12-3/TRBV12-4|NA|17
CASSFPQGEGPYNEQFF
TGTGCCAGCAGTTTCCCACAGGGCGAGGGGCCCTACAATGAGCAGTTCTTC
>many|TRBJ2-7|TRBV7-9|TRBD2|14
CASSYPGLAAEQYF
TGTGCCAGCAGCTACCCAGGACTAGCAGCCGAGCAGTACTTC
>few|TRBJ2-2|TRBV6-1|TRBD2|18
CASSYTRQREADPGELFF
TGTGCCAGCAGTTACACCAGACAGCGGGAGGCAGACCCCGGGGAGCTGTTTTTT
>many|TRBJ2-4|TRBV5-6|TRBD1|16
CASSLELTGQRNIQYF
TGTGCCAGCAGCTTAGAGTTAACGGGACAGAGAAACATTCAGTACTTC
>many|TRBJ2-7|TRBV11-2|TRBD2|14
CASSSGLLSYEQYF
TGTGCCAGCAGCTCGGGACTATTATCCTACGAGCAGTACTTC
>many|TRBJ2-1|TRBV7-9|TRBD1|16
CASSPKTGNNYNEQFF
TGTGCCAGCAGCCCCAAGACAGGGAACAACTACAATGAGCAGTTCTTC
>NA|TRBJ1-5|TRBV19|NA|14
CASSITVTNQPQHF
TGTGCCAGTAGTATCACAGTAACCAATCAGCCCCAGCATTTT
>NA|TRBJ2-3|TRBV14|TRBD1|16
CASSQGPGQSTDTQYF
TGTGCCAGCAGCCAAGGCCCGGGACAGAGCACAGATACGCAGTATTTT
>NA|TRBJ1-4|TRBV12-3/TRBV12-4|NA|13
CASSLGASEKLFF
TGTGCCAGCAGTTTGGGGGCCAGTGAAAAACTGTTTTTT
>few|TRBJ1-2|TRBV27|NA|14
CASSQGSSAMGYTF
TGTGCCAGCAGCCAGGGGTCCTCCGCGATGGGCTACACCTTC
>few|TRBJ1-5|TRBV15|NA|14
CATSRAGTYQPQHF
TGTGCCACCAGCAGAGCAGGGACCTATCAGCCCCAGCATTTT
>many|TRBJ2-5|TRBV29-1|TRBD1|12
CSAWTGMKTQYF
TGCAGCGCCTGGACAGGGATGAAGACCCAGTACTTC
>NA|TRBJ1-3|TRBV20-1|TRBD1|18
CSARGQDRDLLSGNTIYF
TGCAGTGCTAGGGGTCAGGACAGGGACCTCCTCTCTGGAAACACCATATATTTT
>many|TRBJ2-2|TRBV12-3/TRBV12-4|NA|13
CASSGGGNGELFF
TGTGCCAGCAGTGGTGGGGGGAACGGGGAGCTGTTTTTT
>few|TRBJ2-1|TRBV24-1|NA|17
CATSDFRPGGRNNEQFF
TGTGCCACCAGTGATTTCAGGCCGGGGGGCCGCAATAATGAGCAGTTCTTC
>many|TRBJ2-1|TRBV29-1|TRBD2|14
CSVRGVQRGNEQFF
TGCAGCGTTCGGGGGGTACAGAGAGGGAATGAGCAGTTCTTC